The source of this T cell receptor (beta chain) is a study of chemoradiotherapy in HPV16-positive cancers. Study-wide findings and caveats: Candidate HPV-specific clones and E7-related TCR motifs grew in tumor during treatment.

Concerning this clone itself: Its antigen is not identified.

In germline, CDR1 is MGHRA, CDR2 YSYEKL. CDR3 length: 15 residues. V gave up 4 bases and J gave up 0 bases, with 10 bases separating them. Sequencing used immunoSEQ multiplex PCR; TCRdb keeps in-frame clones, though not all of them. The data show thousands of clones, over 75% seen once. The receptor was isolated from a human donor with HPV-associated anogenital cancer. This specimen was collected from a patient who underwent chemoradiotherapy. The genes are TRBV4-1 and TRBJ1-5; no reliable D call. In DNA, the CDR3 is TGCGCCAGCAGCCTGGGAGGAACTAGCAATCAGCCCCAGCATTTT. It is translated as CASSLGGTSNQPQHF.